Following are 32 T cell receptor beta chains from one sample sequenced in a study of control samples from healthy donors and cancer patients. Clones were read by immunoSEQ multiplex PCR, and TCRdb kept only the in-frame ones, dropping some. Altogether 150,000 to 200,000 clones are present, approximately 94% being singletons, with the ten largest covering 7.5% to 8.5%. Sequenced sample: blood. All receptors come from a woman aged 40 to 55 in good health.

V usage is TRBV12-5 and J usage is TRBJ1-6, with TRBD1 as a possible D gene (5 bases). V was trimmed by 7 bases and J by 7 bases, leaving 11 bases between them. The CDR3 runs 13 residues. CDR1 LGHNT and CDR2 FRNRAP come from the germline V gene. Here the CDR3 reads CASAQGVNSPLHF. CDR3 in DNA: TGTGCTAGTGCCCAGGGAGTCAATTCACCCCTCCACTTT.

In DNA form, the CDR3 reads TGTGCCAGCAGCTTGTCTGCCGGCAGAGCGACCTACGAGCAGTACTTC. Translating it yields CASSLSAGRATYEQYF. V gene TRBV5-4 combines with J gene TRBJ2-7; D not resolved. V lost 1 base, J lost 2 bases, and 16 bases lay in between. There are 16 residues in the CDR3. Per the germline V gene, CDR1 is SGHNT and CDR2 is YYREEE (reference sequence).

CDR3 nucleotides: TGCAGCGTTGAAGATGGACTAGCGGGAGTCTACGAGCAGTACTTC. This codes for CSVEDGLAGVYEQYF. This sequence joins TRBV29-1 and TRBJ2-7; 13 nucleotides agree with TRBD2. The CDR3 sequence is 15 residues long. Looked up from germline, CDR1 is SQVTM and CDR2 is ANQGSEA. V was pared by 0 bases and J by 3 bases, with 2 bases of the junction left unmatched.

The rearrangement uses TRBV18 and TRBJ1-1; a possible D gene is TRBD1 (6 bases). The V gene's germline CDR1 is KGHSH and CDR2 LQKENI. Between the trimmed V and J ends, which lost 4 bases and 1 base, there was a span of 19 bases. The CDR3 runs to 17 residues. The CDR3, as DNA: TGTGCCAGCTCACTTACTCGGCCGGGACACCAGAACACTGAAGCTTTCTTT. It specifies CASSLTRPGHQNTEAFF.

The V call is TRBV4-2, the J call TRBJ1-1; 7 bases map to TRBD1. J lost 4 bases, V lost 0 bases, and 5 bases had no gene match. CDR3 size: 15 residues. Germline CDR1 is LGHNA and CDR2 is YNFKEQ. The CDR3 sequence: CASSQDKGARTEAFF. CDR3 nucleotide sequence: TGTGCCAGCAGCCAAGATAAGGGGGCGCGCACTGAAGCTTTCTTT.

Only one count was recorded for this clone. This chain connects TRBV5-4 to TRBJ2-2; 8 nucleotides agree with TRBD2. The V and J ends lost 0 bases and 0 bases, in that order; junction bases with no gene match: 7. This CDR3 is 18 amino acids long. Germline V gene sequence: CDR1 SGHNT, CDR2 YYREEE (reference sequence). The CDR3 DNA follows: TGTGCCAGCAGCTTGGGGGGTGGACTAGCTGCGAACACCGGGGAGCTGTTTTTT. Encoded protein: CASSLGGGLAANTGELFF. Variable domain in full (rest from reference TRBV5-4 and TRBJ2-2): ETGVTQSPTHLIKTRGQQVTLRCSSQSGHNTVSWYQQALGQGPQFIFQYYREEENGRGNFPPRFSGLQFPNYSSELNVNALELDDSALYLCASSLGGGLAANTGELFFGEGSRLTVL.

The CDR3 nucleotides are TGCGCCAGCAGCCAAGATCCAAGCCAGAGGTTTAGCTATGGCTACACCTTC. This translates into CASSQDPSQRFSYGYTF. The chain couples TRBV4-1 to TRBJ1-2; no definite D call. The germline V gene encodes CDR1 MGHRA and CDR2 YSYEKL. V was cut by 0 bases and J by 4 bases, with 18 bases left in between. The CDR3 has 17 amino acids.

This chain connects TRBV11-2 to TRBJ1-1; D perhaps matches TRBD1 (5 bases). CDR1 is SGHAT, CDR2 FQNNGV, per germline. The V gene lost 1 base and the J gene lost 7 bases, with 16 bases spanning the gap. The CDR3 extends over 15 amino acids. The CDR3 region is CASSLGQVRAVEAFF. CDR3 DNA: TGTGCCAGCAGCTTAGGTCAAGTCAGGGCGGTTGAAGCTTTCTTT. The complete variable domain, with remaining parts taken from reference TRBV11-2 and TRBJ1-1, reads EAGVAQSPRYKIIEKRQSVAFWCNPISGHATLYWYQQILGQGPKLLIQFQNNGVVDDSQLPKDRFSAERLKGVDSTLKIQPAKLEDSAVYLCASSLGQVRAVEAFFGQGTRLTVV.

This clone was counted a few times. The V call is TRBV5-1, the J call TRBJ2-5; D is undetermined. V was shortened by 3 bases and J by 5 bases, with 11 bases between the two germline ends. Germline CDR1 SGHRS, CDR2 YFSETQ. The length of the CDR3 is 13 residues. The CDR3 loop reads CASSSSWAETQYF. CDR3 bases: TGCGCCAGCAGCTCCTCTTGGGCGGAGACCCAGTACTTC.

CDR3: CASSKITGGHQPQHF. In DNA form, the CDR3 reads TGTGCCAGTAGTAAAATTACAGGGGGCCATCAGCCCCAGCATTTT. The J gene is TRBJ1-5, the V gene TRBV19, with 9 positions matching TRBD1. CDR1 and CDR2 from the germline V gene are LNHDA and SQIVND (reference sequence). After removal of 4 bases from V and 5 bases from J, the junction contained 6 bases not matched to a gene. This CDR3 region has 15 residues.

The J gene is TRBJ1-2, the V gene TRBV7-9; the match to TRBD1 covers 9 bases. CDR1 and CDR2 (germline): SEHNR, FQNEAQ (reference sequence). The CDR3 has 15 amino acids. The trim removed 1 base at V and 6 bases at J, leaving 6 bases unmatched. CDR3 in amino acids: CASSLGWDRVDGYTF. The DNA for the CDR3 is TGTGCCAGCAGCTTAGGGTGGGACAGGGTCGATGGCTACACCTTC.

The chain has TRBV2 and TRBJ2-7; 7 positions agree with TRBD2. Germline lookup yields CDR1 SNHLY and CDR2 FYNNEI. CDR3 length equals 15 residues. V dropped 0 bases and J dropped 2; count of bases not matched to a gene: 4. DNA for the CDR3: TGTGCCAGCAGTGAAGCTCCCGGGACTACCTACGAGCAGTACTTC. Residues: CASSEAPGTTYEQYF.

The chain joins TRBV19 to TRBJ1-5, with TRBD1 identical over 8 bases. From germline, CDR1 is LNHDA and CDR2 SQIVND (reference sequence). This CDR3 comprises 14 residues. Germline trimming cut 5 bases from V and 7 bases from J; bases unmatched to any gene: 7. This CDR3 reads CASSGQGTGQPQHF. DNA for the CDR3: TGTGCCAGTAGTGGACAGGGTACTGGACAGCCCCAGCATTTT.

The V gene is TRBV18, the J gene TRBJ2-2, with D perhaps TRBD2 (6 bases). V was cut by 6 bases and J by 0 bases, with 11 bases left in between. This CDR3 is 15 amino acids long. Germline V gene data show CDR1 as KGHSH and CDR2 as LQKENI. The CDR3 bases are TGTGCCAGCTCGGCGGGGACCGCGAACACCGGGGAGCTGTTTTTT. This gives the protein CASSAGTANTGELFF.

A few counts support this clone. The V call is TRBV4-2, the J call TRBJ1-6; tentative D call: TRBD1 (5 bases). V was clipped by 11 bases and J by 8 bases, with 16 bases between them. The CDR3 consists of 13 residues. The germline gives CDR1 LGHNA, CDR2 YNFKEQ. CDR3 sequence (DNA): TGTGCCGCCCAGGGAGGGCGGGATTCACCCCTCCACTTT. Protein sequence: CAAQGGRDSPLHF.

The V gene is TRBV18, the J gene TRBJ2-2; D gene unclear. This CDR3 region has 14 residues. Germline values: CDR1 KGHSH, CDR2 LQKENI. The germline V and J ends were trimmed by 4 bases and 3 bases, with 9 bases remaining between them. The CDR3 loop reads CASSLRVDTGELFF. The CDR3 DNA is TGTGCCAGCTCACTTCGGGTAGACACCGGGGAGCTGTTTTTT.

This clone was found a few times. J is TRBJ1-5 and V is TRBV9; 10 nucleotides agree with TRBD1. V shed 0 bases, J shed 6 bases, and the junction held 3 bases outside the gene matches. Germline V gives CDR1 SGDLS, CDR2 YYNGEE. The CDR3 runs to 15 residues. The CDR3 protein is CASSVGQGAGQPQHF. CDR3 nucleotides: TGTGCCAGCAGCGTAGGACAGGGGGCGGGTCAGCCCCAGCATTTT. The variable domain in full, with the rest retrieved from reference TRBV9 and TRBJ1-5, is DSGVTQTPKHLITATGQRVTLRCSPRSGDLSVYWYQQSLDQGLQFLIQYYNGEERAKGNILERFSAQQFPDLHSELNLSSLELGDSALYFCASSVGQGAGQPQHFGDGTRLSIL.

Points on this clone: An end of the junction differs from the germline gene, which may be a read error. The rearrangement uses TRBV5-4 and TRBJ1-2; D is unresolved. CDR1 and CDR2 (germline): SGHNT, YYREEE (reference sequence). The CDR3 is 17 residues long. DNA of the CDR3: TGTGCCGGCAGCTTATCGGTGACGCTAGGACCGAACTATGGCTACACCTTC. Amino acid sequence: CAGSLSVTLGPNYGYTF.

This chain links TRBV18 with TRBJ1-5, with TRBD1 matching 9 bases. Trimming removed 3 bases from V and 0 bases from J; junction bases left unmatched: 6. There are 17 residues in the CDR3. The germline V gene encodes CDR1 KGHSH and CDR2 LQKENI. CDR3 in DNA: TGTGCCAGCTCACCGCGGGACAGGGAGCTTAGCAATCAGCCCCAGCATTTT. This gives the protein CASSPRDRELSNQPQHF.

V is TRBV6-6 and J is TRBJ2-7; D is unresolved. This CDR3 contains 12 residues. V was cut by 0 bases and J by 6 bases, with 6 bases left in between. Germline-derived CDR1 and CDR2 are MNHNY and SVGAGI (reference sequence). The CDR3 loop is CASSYSGSEQYF. The CDR3, as DNA: TGTGCCAGCAGTTACTCGGGCTCCGAGCAGTACTTC.

In regard to this clone: The junction does not match germline at one end; this may be a read error. The J gene is TRBJ1-6, the V gene TRBV4-2; D gene unclear. CDR3 length: 15 residues. CDR1 and CDR2 from the germline V gene are LGHNA and YNFKEQ. The CDR3 here is CASSYRMTEGRPPHF. DNA for the CDR3: TGTGCCAGCAGCTATAGGATGACCGAGGGAAGGCCCCCCCACTTT.

This clone has just one count. The chain combines TRBV6-2 or TRBV6-3 with TRBJ1-4; D is possibly TRBD1 (6 bases). Trimming removed 2 bases at V and 4 bases at J, with 14 bases between. CDR1 and CDR2 from the germline V gene are MNHEY and SVGEGT. CDR3 size: 16 residues. The CDR3 here is CASSYPVDSRNEKLFF. In DNA form, the CDR3 reads TGTGCCAGCAGTTACCCCGTGGACAGTCGTAATGAAAAACTGTTTTTT.

The gene calls are TRBV4-2 and TRBJ2-1, with 9 positions matching TRBD2. This CDR3 comprises 14 residues. CDR1 and CDR2 from the germline V gene are LGHNA and YNFKEQ. Trimming took 4 bases from V and 5 from J; bases not matched to a gene: 3. Here the CDR3 reads CASSRRLADNEQFF. In DNA, the CDR3 is TGTGCCAGCAGCCGAAGACTAGCGGACAATGAGCAGTTCTTC.

The CDR3 bases are TGTGCCAGCAGCCTACTAGCGGGGTGGACCGGGGAGCTGTTTTTT. This sequence encodes CASSLLAGWTGELFF. The gene calls are TRBV2 and TRBJ2-2; 10 bases agree with TRBD2. V lost 6 bases and J lost 5; bases outside the gene matches: 6. The CDR3 has 15 amino acids. Germline V gene data show CDR1 as SNHLY and CDR2 as FYNNEI.

The rearrangement joins TRBV5-1 to TRBJ2-2, with 7 bases matching TRBD1. CDR1 is SGHRS and CDR2 is YFSETQ in the germline V gene. Germline trimming cut 4 bases from V and 3 bases from J; bases unmatched to any gene: 0. This CDR3 region has 13 residues. The DNA for the CDR3 is TGCGCCAGCAGCCAGGGGGACACCGGGGAGCTGTTTTTT. This sequence encodes CASSQGDTGELFF.

The V call is TRBV7-2, the J call TRBJ2-3; TRBD2 agrees at 7 bases. J lost 2 bases, V lost 4 bases, and 9 bases had no gene match. Looked up from germline, CDR1 is SGHTA and CDR2 is FQGNSA. This CDR3 is built from 16 residues. CDR3 sequence: CASSSRVAGHTDTQYF. The CDR3, as DNA: TGTGCCAGCAGCTCCCGGGTAGCGGGCCACACAGATACGCAGTATTTT.

CDR3 nucleotide sequence: TGCGCCAGCAGCTTCCTCCTAGCGGGGGGGGCAGATACGCAGTATTTT. This codes for CASSFLLAGGADTQYF. The J gene is TRBJ2-3, the V gene TRBV5-1, with TRBD2 identical over 12 bases. The CDR3 totals 16 residues. Losses at the gene ends were 2 bases for V and 4 bases for J; bases not matched to a gene: 5. CDR1 and CDR2 from the germline V gene are SGHRS and YFSETQ.

The rearrangement uses TRBV7-2 and TRBJ2-5, with no clear D. Trimming took 0 bases from V and 3 from J, leaving 5 bases between them. The CDR3 length is 13 residues. Germline V gene data show CDR1 as SGHTA and CDR2 as FQGNSA. The CDR3 loop is CASSLAHKETQYF. In DNA form, the CDR3 reads TGTGCCAGCAGCTTAGCCCACAAAGAGACCCAGTACTTC. The entire variable domain, with the rest obtained from reference TRBV7-2 and TRBJ2-5, is as follows: GAGVSQSPSNKVTEKGKDVELRCDPISGHTALYWYRQSLGQGLEFLIYFQGNSAPDKSGLPSDRFSAERTGGSVSTLTIQRTQQEDSAVYLCASSLAHKETQYFGPGTRLLVL.

This sequence joins TRBV15 and TRBJ1-2; TRBD1 agrees at 7 bases. J gave up 0 bases and V 3 bases, and 7 bases lay outside the gene matches. CDR1 is LNHNV and CDR2 is YYDKDF in the germline V gene (reference sequence). The CDR3 loop spans 16 amino acids. This chain's CDR3 is CATSSGDSRANYGYTF. The DNA for the CDR3 is TGTGCCACCAGCAGTGGGGACAGCCGAGCTAACTATGGCTACACCTTC.

The chain employs TRBV6-4 and TRBJ2-5, with 10 bases identical to TRBD1. The CDR3 totals 17 residues. The trim removed 0 bases at V and 4 bases at J, leaving 8 bases unmatched. Germline V gene data show CDR1 as MRHNA and CDR2 as SNTAGT. CDR3 coding DNA: TGTGCCAGCAGTGACTCAATTGACGGACAGGGGGGAGAGACCCAGTACTTC. Translation gives CASSDSIDGQGGETQYF.

V and J are TRBV7-3 and TRBJ2-3; D could derive from TRBD1 or TRBD2 (5 bases each). The CDR3 spans 19 residues. Germline CDR1 and CDR2: SGHTA and FQGTGA. V was pared by 0 bases and J by 2 bases, with 21 bases between. CDR3 DNA sequence: TGTGCCAGCAGCTTAACCCCGTCGGGGACCGCTTCATTCACAGATACGCAGTATTTT. This translates into CASSLTPSGTASFTDTQYF.

This clone has just one count. J is TRBJ1-2 and V is TRBV29-1; TRBD1 matches at 8 bases. The ends lost 7 bases at V and 2 bases at J; junction bases unmatched: 9. The CDR3 length is 14 residues. CDR1 and CDR2 from the germline V gene are SQVTM and ANQGSEA. The CDR3, as DNA: TGCAGCGACGAACGACAGGGGTCCAACTATGGCTACACCTTC. Its protein product is CSDERQGSNYGYTF.